The clone carrying this TCR beta chain has a count of ten or more. The antigen is undetermined. The data originate from a study of CD8+CD57+ T cells in acquired aplastic anemia. The overall study: Each DNA sample taken from sorted CD4+ and CD8+ cells came to approximately 3.3 ug on average.

Study results and caveats: Patients had around 30 CD8+ CDR3 sequences in common with controls (the shared set).

The template used for profiling TCR beta VDJ and CDR3 was genomic DNA. TCRdb used MiXCR to reprocess the reads, holding one entry per CDR3 protein. The sample includes 120,000 or so distinct CDR3 sequences, approximately 40% of them seen just once. CD8+CD57+ cell expansion, shown by flow cytometry, had occurred in the patients selected for sequencing. Patients, without exception, had severe acquired aplastic anemia. Patients had not yet gotten any therapy when their blood was taken for sampling. Germline values: CDR1 SGHVS, CDR2 FQNEAQ. The CDR3 is 17 residues long. V lost 3 bases and J 2 bases, leaving 20 bases between the germline ends.

The chain links TRBV7-8 to TRBJ2-7, with a weak D call TRBD2 (5 bases). This clonotype was sampled from a human donor with aplastic anemia. The specimen was sorted CD4+, CD8+, or CD8+CD57+ T cells (not recorded which) from PBMCs. The CDR3 DNA is TGTGCCAGCAGCTTTATTCTGAGGGCGGCAGGACCCTACGAGCAGTACTTC. Translated, it gives CASSFILRAAGPYEQYF.